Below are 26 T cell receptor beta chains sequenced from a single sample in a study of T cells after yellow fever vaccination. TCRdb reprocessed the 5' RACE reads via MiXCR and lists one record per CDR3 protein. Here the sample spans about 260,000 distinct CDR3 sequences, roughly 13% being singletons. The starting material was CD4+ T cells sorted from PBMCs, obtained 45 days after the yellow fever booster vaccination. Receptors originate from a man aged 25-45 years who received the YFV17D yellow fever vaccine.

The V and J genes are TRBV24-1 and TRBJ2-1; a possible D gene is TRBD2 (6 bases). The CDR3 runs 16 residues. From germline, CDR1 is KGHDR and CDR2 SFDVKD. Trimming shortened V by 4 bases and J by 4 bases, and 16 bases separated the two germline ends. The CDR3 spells CATSDQGWGTYNEQFF. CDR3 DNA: TGTGCCACCAGTGACCAAGGGTGGGGGACTTACAATGAGCAGTTCTTC.

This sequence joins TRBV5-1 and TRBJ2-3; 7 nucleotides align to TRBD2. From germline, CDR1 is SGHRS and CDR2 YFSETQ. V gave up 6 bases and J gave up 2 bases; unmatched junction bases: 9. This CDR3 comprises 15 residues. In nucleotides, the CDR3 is TGCGCCAGCACCATTGGGAGGGTCCCCACAGATACGCAGTATTTT. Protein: CASTIGRVPTDTQYF.

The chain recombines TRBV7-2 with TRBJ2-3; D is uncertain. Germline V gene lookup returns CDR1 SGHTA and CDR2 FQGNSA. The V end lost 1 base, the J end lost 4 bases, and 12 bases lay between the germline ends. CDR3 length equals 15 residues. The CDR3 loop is CASSLGPSRADTQYF. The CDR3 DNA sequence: TGTGCCAGCAGCTTAGGCCCTTCGCGAGCAGATACGCAGTATTTT.

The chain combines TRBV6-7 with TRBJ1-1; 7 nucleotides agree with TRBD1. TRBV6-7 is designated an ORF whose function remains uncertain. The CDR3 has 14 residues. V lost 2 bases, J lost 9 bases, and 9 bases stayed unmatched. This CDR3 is CASSYIDRDSQAFF. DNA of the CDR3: TGTGCCAGCAGTTACATCGACAGGGACTCGCAAGCTTTCTTT.

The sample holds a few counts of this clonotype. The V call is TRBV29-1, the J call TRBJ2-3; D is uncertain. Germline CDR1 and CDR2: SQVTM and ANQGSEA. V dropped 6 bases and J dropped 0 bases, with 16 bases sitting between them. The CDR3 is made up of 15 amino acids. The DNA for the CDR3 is TGCAGCGTCCTTCTAGTTGGCGGTAGCACAGATACGCAGTATTTT. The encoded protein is CSVLLVGGSTDTQYF.

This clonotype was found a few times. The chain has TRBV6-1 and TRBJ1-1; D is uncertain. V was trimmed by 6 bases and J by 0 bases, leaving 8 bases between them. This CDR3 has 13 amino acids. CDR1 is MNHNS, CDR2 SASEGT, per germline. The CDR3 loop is CASSPELNTEAFF. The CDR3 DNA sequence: TGTGCCAGCAGCCCTGAGTTGAACACTGAAGCTTTCTTT.

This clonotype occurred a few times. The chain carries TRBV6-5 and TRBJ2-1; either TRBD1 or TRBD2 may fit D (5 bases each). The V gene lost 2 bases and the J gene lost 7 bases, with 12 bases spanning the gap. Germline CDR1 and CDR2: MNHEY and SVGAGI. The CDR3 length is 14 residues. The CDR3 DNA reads TGTGCCAGCAGTTACGGGGCCCCGGGGAATGAGCAGTTCTTC. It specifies CASSYGAPGNEQFF.

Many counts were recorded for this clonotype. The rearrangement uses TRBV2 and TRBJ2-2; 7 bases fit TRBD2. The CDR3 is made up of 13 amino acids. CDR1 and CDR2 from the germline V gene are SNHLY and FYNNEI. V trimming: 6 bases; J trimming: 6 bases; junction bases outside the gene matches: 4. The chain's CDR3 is CASRATSSGELFF. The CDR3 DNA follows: TGTGCCAGCAGGGCGACTAGCTCCGGGGAGCTGTTTTTT.

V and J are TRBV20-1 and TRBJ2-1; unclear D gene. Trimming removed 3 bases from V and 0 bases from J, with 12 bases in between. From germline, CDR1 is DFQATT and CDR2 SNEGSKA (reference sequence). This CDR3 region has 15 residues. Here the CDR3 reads CSASGQQHSYNEQFF. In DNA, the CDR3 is TGCAGTGCTAGTGGCCAACAGCACTCCTACAATGAGCAGTTCTTC.

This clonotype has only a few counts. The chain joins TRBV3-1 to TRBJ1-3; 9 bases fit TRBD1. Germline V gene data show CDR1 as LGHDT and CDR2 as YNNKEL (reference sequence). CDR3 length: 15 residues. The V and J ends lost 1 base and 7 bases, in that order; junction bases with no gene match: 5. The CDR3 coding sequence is TGTGCCAGCAGCCAAGGGACAGGGGCCGGGAACACCATATATTTT. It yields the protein CASSQGTGAGNTIYF.

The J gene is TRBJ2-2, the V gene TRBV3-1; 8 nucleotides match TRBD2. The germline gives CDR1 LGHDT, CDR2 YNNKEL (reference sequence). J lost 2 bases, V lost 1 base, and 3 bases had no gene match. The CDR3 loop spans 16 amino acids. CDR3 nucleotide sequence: TGTGCCAGCAGCCAAGTAGCGGGAAAAAACACCGGGGAGCTGTTTTTT. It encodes CASSQVAGKNTGELFF.

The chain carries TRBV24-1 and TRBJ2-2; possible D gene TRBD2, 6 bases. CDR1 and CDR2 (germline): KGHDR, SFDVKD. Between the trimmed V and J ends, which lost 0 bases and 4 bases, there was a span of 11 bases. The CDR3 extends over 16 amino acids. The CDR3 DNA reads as TGTGCCACCAGTGATTTGGGAGCGGGTTCCACCGGGGAGCTGTTTTTT. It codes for CATSDLGAGSTGELFF.

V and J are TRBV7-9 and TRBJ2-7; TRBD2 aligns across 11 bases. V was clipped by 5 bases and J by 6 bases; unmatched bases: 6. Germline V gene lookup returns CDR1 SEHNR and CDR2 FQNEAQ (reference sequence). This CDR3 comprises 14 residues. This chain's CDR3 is CASSPTSGNVEQYF. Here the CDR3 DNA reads TGTGCCAGCAGCCCGACTAGCGGGAACGTCGAGCAGTACTTC.

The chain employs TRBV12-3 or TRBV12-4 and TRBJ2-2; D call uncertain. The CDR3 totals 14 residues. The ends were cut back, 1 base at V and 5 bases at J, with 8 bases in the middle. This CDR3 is CASSLGFLTGELFF. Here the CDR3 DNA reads TGTGCCAGCAGTTTAGGGTTTCTTACCGGGGAGCTGTTTTTT.

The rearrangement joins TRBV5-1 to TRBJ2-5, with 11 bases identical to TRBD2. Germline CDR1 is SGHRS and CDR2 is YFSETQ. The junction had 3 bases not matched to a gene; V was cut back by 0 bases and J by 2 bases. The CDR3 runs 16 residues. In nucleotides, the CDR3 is TGCGCCAGCAGCTTGGCCGGGACTAGCGGACAAGAGACCCAGTACTTC. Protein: CASSLAGTSGQETQYF.

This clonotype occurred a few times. The CDR3 region is CASRSLALPGGYNEQFF. The CDR3 DNA is TGTGCCAGCAGATCACTAGCGCTCCCCGGAGGCTACAATGAGCAGTTCTTC. The rearrangement links TRBV5-6 to TRBJ2-1, with TRBD2 matching 7 bases. This CDR3 has 17 amino acids. Germline CDR1 is SGHDT and CDR2 is YYEEEE. The V segment lost 5 bases and the J segment 3 bases; nucleotides outside the gene matches: 14. Full variable domain (remainder filled in from reference TRBV5-6 and TRBJ2-1): DAGVTQSPTHLIKTRGQQVTLRCSPKSGHDTVSWYQQALGQGPQFIFQYYEEEERQRGNFPDRFSGHQFPNYSSELNVNALLLGDSALYLCASRSLALPGGYNEQFFGPGTRLTVL.

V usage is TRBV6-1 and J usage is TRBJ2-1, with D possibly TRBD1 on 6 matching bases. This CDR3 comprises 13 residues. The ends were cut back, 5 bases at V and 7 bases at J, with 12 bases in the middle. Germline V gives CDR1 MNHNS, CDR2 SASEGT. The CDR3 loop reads CASSPDSLNEQFF. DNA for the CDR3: TGTGCCAGCAGTCCGGACAGCTTAAATGAGCAGTTCTTC.

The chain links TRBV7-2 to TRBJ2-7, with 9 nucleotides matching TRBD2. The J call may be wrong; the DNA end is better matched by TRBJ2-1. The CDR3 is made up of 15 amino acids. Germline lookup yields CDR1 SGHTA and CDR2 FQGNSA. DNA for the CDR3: TGTGCCAGCAGCTCCCCGGGACTAGCCTCCTACGAGCAGTTCTTC. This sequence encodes CASSSPGLASYEQFF.

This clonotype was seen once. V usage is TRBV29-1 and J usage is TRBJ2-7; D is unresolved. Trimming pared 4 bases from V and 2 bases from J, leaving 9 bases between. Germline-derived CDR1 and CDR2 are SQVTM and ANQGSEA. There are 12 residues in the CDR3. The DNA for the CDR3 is TGCAGCGTTGTGCTTTCGGCCTACGAGCAGTACTTC. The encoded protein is CSVVLSAYEQYF.

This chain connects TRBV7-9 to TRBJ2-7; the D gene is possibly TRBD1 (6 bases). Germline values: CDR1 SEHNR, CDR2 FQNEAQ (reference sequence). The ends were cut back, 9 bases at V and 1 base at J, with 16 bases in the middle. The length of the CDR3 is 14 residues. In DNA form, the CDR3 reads TGTGCCAGTCGGGCTCCGGGACAATCCTACGAGCAGTACTTC. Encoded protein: CASRAPGQSYEQYF.

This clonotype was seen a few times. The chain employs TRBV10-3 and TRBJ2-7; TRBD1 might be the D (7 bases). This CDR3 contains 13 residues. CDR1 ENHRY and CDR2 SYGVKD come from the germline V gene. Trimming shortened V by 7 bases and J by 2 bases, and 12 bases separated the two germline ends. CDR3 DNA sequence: TGTGCCATCACGGGGGACAGTACCTACGAGCAGTACTTC. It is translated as CAITGDSTYEQYF.

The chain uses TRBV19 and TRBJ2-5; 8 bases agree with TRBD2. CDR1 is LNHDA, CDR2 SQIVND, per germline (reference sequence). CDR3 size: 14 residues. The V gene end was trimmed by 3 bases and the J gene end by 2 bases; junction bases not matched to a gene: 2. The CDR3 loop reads CASSMASGQETQYF. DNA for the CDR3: TGTGCCAGTAGTATGGCTAGCGGGCAAGAGACCCAGTACTTC.

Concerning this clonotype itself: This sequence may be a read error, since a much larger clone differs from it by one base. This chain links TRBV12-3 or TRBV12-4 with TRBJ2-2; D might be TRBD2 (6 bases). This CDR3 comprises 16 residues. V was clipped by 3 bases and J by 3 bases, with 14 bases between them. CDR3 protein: CASSFGRDGYTGELFF. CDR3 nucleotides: TGTGCCAGCAGTTTTGGGCGGGATGGTTACACCGGGGAGCTGTTTTTT.

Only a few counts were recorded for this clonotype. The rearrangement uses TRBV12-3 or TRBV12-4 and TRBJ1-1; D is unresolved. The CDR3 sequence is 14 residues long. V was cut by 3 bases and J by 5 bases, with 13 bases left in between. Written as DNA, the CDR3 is TGTGCCAGCAGTTTGCTCGAGGTTGCGACTGAAGCTTTCTTT. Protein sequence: CASSLLEVATEAFF.

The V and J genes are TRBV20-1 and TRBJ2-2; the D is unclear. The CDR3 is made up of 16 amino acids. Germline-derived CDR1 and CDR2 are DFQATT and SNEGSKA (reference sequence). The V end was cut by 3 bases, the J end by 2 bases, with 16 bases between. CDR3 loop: CSASSLFQPNTGELFF. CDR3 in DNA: TGCAGTGCTAGCAGCCTATTCCAACCCAACACCGGGGAGCTGTTTTTT.

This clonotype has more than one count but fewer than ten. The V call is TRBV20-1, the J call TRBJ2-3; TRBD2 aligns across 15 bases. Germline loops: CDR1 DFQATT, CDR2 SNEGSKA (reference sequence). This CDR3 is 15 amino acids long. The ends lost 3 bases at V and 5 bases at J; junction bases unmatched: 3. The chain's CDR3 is CSASGTSGRLDTQYF. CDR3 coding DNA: TGCAGTGCTAGCGGGACTAGCGGGAGGCTAGATACGCAGTATTTT.